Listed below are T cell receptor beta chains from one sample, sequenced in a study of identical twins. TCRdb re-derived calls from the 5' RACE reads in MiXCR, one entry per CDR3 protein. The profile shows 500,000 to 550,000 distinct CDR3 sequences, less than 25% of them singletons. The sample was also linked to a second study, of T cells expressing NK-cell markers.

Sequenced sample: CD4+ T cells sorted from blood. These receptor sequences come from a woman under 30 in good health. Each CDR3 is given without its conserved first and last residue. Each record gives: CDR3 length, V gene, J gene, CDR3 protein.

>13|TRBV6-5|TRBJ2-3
ASSYSKSPPDTQY
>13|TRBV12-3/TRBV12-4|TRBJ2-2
ASTPRGDVSGELF
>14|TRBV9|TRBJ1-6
ASSVGVGPNNSPLH
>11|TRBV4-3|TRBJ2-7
ASSQRVNYEQY
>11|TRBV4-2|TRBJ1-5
ASSQMPGQPQH
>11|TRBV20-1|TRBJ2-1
SAGGLADNEQF
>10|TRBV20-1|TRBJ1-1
SAVTWDTEAF
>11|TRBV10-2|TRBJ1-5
ASKGQGLQPQH
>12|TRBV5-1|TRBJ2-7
ASSLAVRSYEQY
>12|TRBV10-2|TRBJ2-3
ASSPAGAADTQY
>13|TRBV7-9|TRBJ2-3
ASSAPTGHTDTQY
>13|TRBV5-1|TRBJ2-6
ASSLESLGANVLT
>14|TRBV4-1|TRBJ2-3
ASSLDSGGYTDTQY
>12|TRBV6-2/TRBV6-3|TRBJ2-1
ASSYEGAYNEQF
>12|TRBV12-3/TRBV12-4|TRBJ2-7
ASRWDGYSYEQY
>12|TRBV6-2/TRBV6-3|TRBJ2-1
ASSSPPMGNEQF
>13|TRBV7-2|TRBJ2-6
AIPLGGSGANVLT
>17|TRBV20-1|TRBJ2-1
SARVDGRQGNPSYNEQF
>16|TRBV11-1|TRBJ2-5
ASSPRHRLAGFQETQY
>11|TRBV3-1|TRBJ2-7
ASSQGLAGGWY
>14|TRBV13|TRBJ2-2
ASSLGPGGRTGELF
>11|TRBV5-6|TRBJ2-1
ASSPPGRDEQF
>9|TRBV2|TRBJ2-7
ASSEHYEQY
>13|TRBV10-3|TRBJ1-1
AISESGDRVDVAF
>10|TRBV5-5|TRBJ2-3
ASSPGLAVGV
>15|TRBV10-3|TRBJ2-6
AIKGDTGLPGANVLT
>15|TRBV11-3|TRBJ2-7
ASSLARLAGRTYEQY
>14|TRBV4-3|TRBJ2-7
ASSQALGSVSYEQY
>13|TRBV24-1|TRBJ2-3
ATSDPRRGTDTQY
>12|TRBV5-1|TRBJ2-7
ASSPGQGRDEQY